This TCR beta chain was captured by sequencing in a study of CD8 T cells in ankylosing spondylitis. General study results and limits: Earlier work had already found some motif variants in reactive arthritis synovial fluid and blood. Relatively rare in peripheral blood, disease-linked clones were also CD8+. Within ankylosing spondylitis blood, a TCR beta motif made up of several highly homologous variants appeared to be characteristic. Enrichment of disease-linked clones was reportedly significant in matched ankylosing spondylitis synovial fluid.

It was by quantitative 5'-RACE with molecular barcodes that TCR beta libraries were made. Using its own MiXCR run on the 5' RACE reads, TCRdb lists one record per CDR3 protein. This repertoire shows about 460,000 distinct CDR3 sequences, approximately 5.3% found once; its top ten account for approximately 3.5%. This CDR3 region has 16 residues. Germline CDR1 and CDR2: SGHRS and YFSETQ. Trimming at V came to 4 bases and at J to 2 bases, leaving 7 bases not matched to a gene. This clonotype was seen ten or more times. What it binds is not known. This clonotype was sampled from a male donor with ankylosing spondylitis. Sequenced sample: blood, either unsorted or a sorted T cell fraction (not recorded which). The chain couples TRBV5-1 to TRBJ2-1; 9 bases agree with TRBD2. The CDR3 DNA follows: TGCGCCAGCAGCCGTAGCGGGAGTGTTCCCTACAATGAGCAGTTCTTC. Translated: CASSRSGSVPYNEQFF.